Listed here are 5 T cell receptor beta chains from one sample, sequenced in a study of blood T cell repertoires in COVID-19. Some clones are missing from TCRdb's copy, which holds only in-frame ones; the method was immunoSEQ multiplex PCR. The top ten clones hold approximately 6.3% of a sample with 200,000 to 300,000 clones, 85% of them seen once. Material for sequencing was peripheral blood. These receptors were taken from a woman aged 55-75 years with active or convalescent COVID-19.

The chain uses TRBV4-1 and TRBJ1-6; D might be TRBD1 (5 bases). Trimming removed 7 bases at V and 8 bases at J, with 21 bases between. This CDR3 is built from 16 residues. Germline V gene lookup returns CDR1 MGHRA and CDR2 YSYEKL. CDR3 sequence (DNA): TGCGCCAGCAAAAGGGACTGGGGCGGAGGGGATTCACCCCTCCACTTT. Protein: CASKRDWGGGDSPLHF.

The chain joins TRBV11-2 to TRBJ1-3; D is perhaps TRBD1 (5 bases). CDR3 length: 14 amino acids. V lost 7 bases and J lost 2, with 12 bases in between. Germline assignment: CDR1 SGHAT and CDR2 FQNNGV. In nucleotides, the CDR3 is TGTGCCAGCACCACTTGGGGGGCTGGAAACACCATATATTTT. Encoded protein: CASTTWGAGNTIYF.

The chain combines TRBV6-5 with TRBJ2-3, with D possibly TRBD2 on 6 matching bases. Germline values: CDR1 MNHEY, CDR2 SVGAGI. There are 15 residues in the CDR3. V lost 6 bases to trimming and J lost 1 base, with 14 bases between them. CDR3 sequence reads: CASSRGGGGTDTQYF. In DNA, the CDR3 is TGTGCCAGCAGCCGGGGCGGAGGGGGCACAGATACGCAGTATTTT.

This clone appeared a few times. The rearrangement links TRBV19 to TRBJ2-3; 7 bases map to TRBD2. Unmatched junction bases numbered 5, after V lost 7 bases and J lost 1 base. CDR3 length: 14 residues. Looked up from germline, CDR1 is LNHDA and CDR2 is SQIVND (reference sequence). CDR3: CASKEGGGTDTQYF. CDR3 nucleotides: TGTGCCAGTAAGGAGGGAGGGGGCACAGATACGCAGTATTTT.

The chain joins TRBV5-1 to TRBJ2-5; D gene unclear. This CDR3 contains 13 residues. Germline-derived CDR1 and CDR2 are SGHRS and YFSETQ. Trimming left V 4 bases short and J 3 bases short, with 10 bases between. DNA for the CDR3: TGCGCCAGCAGCCCCGCCCCAGAAGAGACCCAGTACTTC. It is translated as CASSPAPEETQYF.